The text below deals with one T cell receptor (beta chain). The CDR3 extends over 15 amino acids. The V end lost 4 bases, the J end lost 4 bases, and 16 bases lay between the germline ends. The germline V gene has CDR1 SNHLY and CDR2 FYNNEI. TCRdb's table, derived via immunoSEQ multiplex PCR, lists solely in-frame clones and lacks some. Seen here are just over 80,000 clones, around 92% observed once, and the top ten hold around 5.1%. The data are from a study of control samples from healthy donors and cancer patients. The chain has TRBV2 and TRBJ1-2, with a weak D call TRBD1 (6 bases). The sample taken for sequencing was blood. The TCR was taken from a man aged 45-65 years in good health. In DNA, the CDR3 is TGTGCCAGCAGTGTTACAGGGAGGGCGTCCTATGGCTACACCTTC. Amino acids: CASSVTGRASYGYTF.